One sample yielded the 30 T cell receptor beta chains listed below, sequenced in a study of identical twins. TCRdb independently ran MiXCR on the 5' RACE reads; one entry per CDR3 protein. The repertoire holds hundreds of thousands of distinct CDR3 sequences, with roughly 20% as singletons. The same specimen was also included in a second study, on T cells expressing NK-cell markers.

What was sequenced was PBMCs. The receptors come from a woman under 30 in good health.

This chain connects TRBV7-9 to TRBJ2-7; D uncertain. Between the trimmed V and J ends, which lost 1 base and 2 bases, there was a span of 12 bases. The CDR3 is 15 amino acids. Germline values: CDR1 SEHNR, CDR2 FQNEAQ (reference sequence). The CDR3 sequence is CASSLGLLRTYEQYF. The CDR3 coding sequence is TGTGCCAGCAGCTTAGGTCTACTGCGAACCTACGAGCAGTACTTC.

The chain has TRBV6-1 and TRBJ2-7; 8 bases are a match to TRBD1. V shed 7 bases and J 3 bases; nucleotides not matched to a gene: 11. CDR1 is MNHNS and CDR2 is SASEGT in the germline V gene. CDR3 length: 15 amino acids. The CDR3 DNA sequence: TGTGCCAGCACCCTATCCGGGACAGGCGGCTACGAGCAGTACTTC. Translated: CASTLSGTGGYEQYF.

The sample holds a few counts of this clonotype. The rearrangement uses TRBV27 and TRBJ2-1; 11 bases are a match to TRBD2. Germline CDR1 is MNHEY and CDR2 is SMNVEV (reference sequence). V lost 1 base, J lost 7 bases, and 3 bases stayed unmatched. The CDR3 totals 15 residues. CDR3 in DNA: TGTGCCAGCAGTTTATTTGCTAGCGGGGGGAATGAGCAGTTCTTC. The encoded protein is CASSLFASGGNEQFF.

A few counts support this clonotype. V is TRBV6-1 and J is TRBJ2-7; TRBD1 or TRBD2 may be the D gene (5 bases each). Trimming stripped 4 bases from V and 2 bases from J, with 12 bases between. Germline V gives CDR1 MNHNS, CDR2 SASEGT. CDR3 size: 14 residues. The CDR3 region is CASSGGRRAYEQYF. The CDR3 coding sequence is TGTGCCAGCAGTGGGGGACGGAGAGCCTACGAGCAGTACTTC.

The chain has TRBV12-3 or TRBV12-4 and TRBJ2-3; D is possibly TRBD2 (6 bases). This CDR3 region has 15 residues. Trimming cost V 1 base and J 3 bases, with 11 bases left between them. CDR3 bases: TGTGCCAGCAGTTTAGGGCATGGAGGGACAGATACGCAGTATTTT. Its protein product is CASSLGHGGTDTQYF.

This sequence joins TRBV5-5 and TRBJ2-5; D tentatively reads TRBD1 or TRBD2 (5 bases each). Per the germline V gene, CDR1 is SGHKS and CDR2 is YYEKEE (reference sequence). The V end was cut by 3 bases, the J end by 2 bases, with 20 bases between. The CDR3 spans 17 residues. CDR3 protein: CASSSGQLWGIQETQYF. Written as DNA, the CDR3 is TGTGCCAGCAGCTCGGGGCAACTCTGGGGCATACAAGAGACCCAGTACTTC. The full variable domain, completed using reference TRBV5-5 and TRBJ2-5, is DAGVTQSPTHLIKTRGQQVTLRCSPISGHKSVSWYQQVLGQGPQFIFQYYEKEERGRGNFPDRFSARQFPNYSSELNVNALLLGDSALYLCASSSGQLWGIQETQYFGPGTRLLVL.

V gene TRBV2 combines with J gene TRBJ2-7, with D perhaps TRBD1 (6 bases). This CDR3 is 13 amino acids long. CDR1 and CDR2 (germline): SNHLY, FYNNEI. V shed 10 bases and J shed 0 bases, with 13 bases lying between them. The CDR3 sequence is CATRDIVSYEQYF. CDR3 in DNA: TGTGCCACCAGGGACATAGTCTCCTACGAGCAGTACTTC.

There are a few counts of this clonotype. V gene TRBV7-2 combines with J gene TRBJ2-3, with TRBD2 matching 9 bases. CDR3 size: 13 residues. Germline V lookup: CDR1 SGHTA, CDR2 FQGNSA. The V segment lost 4 bases and the J segment 6 bases; nucleotides outside the gene matches: 2. The CDR3 DNA sequence: TGTGCCAGCAGCTATAGCGGGAGTGATACGCAGTATTTT. Translation: CASSYSGSDTQYF.

This clonotype was observed a few times. This chain joins TRBV20-1 and TRBJ2-3, with D possibly being TRBD1 (6 bases). Germline lookup yields CDR1 DFQATT and CDR2 SNEGSKA (reference sequence). The CDR3 totals 13 residues. With 6 bases removed from V and 2 bases from J, the gap between germline ends came to 12 bases. In nucleotides, the CDR3 is TGCAGTGCCAAGACAGGCACCACAGATACGCAGTATTTT. Its protein is CSAKTGTTDTQYF.

This clonotype was seen repeatedly, ten times or more. CDR3 in DNA: TGTGCCAGTAGTATAGTGGGAACGGCTGCCAATGGCTACACCTTC. Residues: CASSIVGTAANGYTF. J is TRBJ1-2 and V is TRBV19; D is unresolved. The germline V gene encodes CDR1 LNHDA and CDR2 SQIVND (reference sequence). The germline V and J ends were trimmed by 1 base and 6 bases, with 15 bases remaining between them. The CDR3 is 15 amino acids.

V usage is TRBV20-1 and J usage is TRBJ2-1; TRBD1 might be the D (6 bases). Germline V gene data show CDR1 as DFQATT and CDR2 as SNEGSKA (reference sequence). With 0 bases removed from V and 5 bases from J, the gap between germline ends came to 11 bases. The CDR3 runs to 14 residues. This CDR3 reads CSARDRTDHNEQFF. DNA of the CDR3: TGCAGTGCTAGAGATCGGACAGACCACAATGAGCAGTTCTTC.

There are a few counts of this clonotype. The V gene is TRBV2, the J gene TRBJ1-2, with 9 bases lining up with TRBD1. J was trimmed by 0 bases and V by 11 bases; bases with no gene match: 19. Germline V lookup: CDR1 SNHLY, CDR2 FYNNEI. This CDR3 has 18 residues. CDR3 coding DNA: TGTGCCTTCAGTTCGCGTCCCGGGACAGGGATCGCTAACTATGGCTACACCTTC. Translated: CAFSSRPGTGIANYGYTF. Looking up the rest from reference TRBV2 and TRBJ1-2 gives the full variable domain: EPEVTQTPSHQVTQMGQEVILRCVPISNHLYFYWYRQILGQKVEFLVSFYNNEISEKSEIFDDQFSVERPDGSNFTLKIRSTKLEDSAMYFCAFSSRPGTGIANYGYTFGSGTRLTVV.

This chain connects TRBV9 to TRBJ2-7, with D perhaps TRBD2 (5 bases). Germline lookup yields CDR1 SGDLS and CDR2 YYNGEE. V shed 4 bases and J shed 7 bases, with 18 bases lying between them. The CDR3 contains 14 residues. The CDR3 reads CASSPRTPGGEQYF. The CDR3 region has the DNA TGTGCCAGCAGCCCTCGGACGCCTGGAGGAGAGCAGTACTTC.

V and J are TRBV10-3 and TRBJ2-7, with D tentatively TRBD1 (6 bases). There are 13 residues in the CDR3. The ends were cut back, 1 base at V and 8 bases at J, with 12 bases in the middle. CDR1 and CDR2 from the germline V gene are ENHRY and SYGVKD. This CDR3 reads CAISEFPQGQQYF. The CDR3 DNA reads as TGTGCCATCAGTGAGTTTCCCCAGGGGCAGCAGTACTTC.

This clonotype was detected a few times. The chain uses TRBV7-9 and TRBJ2-1; no clear D gene. The CDR3 spans 12 residues. Germline V CDR1 and CDR2: SEHNR, FQNEAQ (reference sequence). V gave up 5 bases and J gave up 6 bases, with 8 bases separating them. The DNA for the CDR3 is TGTGCCAGCAGCCATCTTACCAATGAGCAGTTCTTC. Its translation is CASSHLTNEQFF.

This clonotype was seen only a few times. The chain links TRBV20-1 to TRBJ2-3; 12 nucleotides match TRBD2. The CDR3 contains 16 residues. The germline V gene encodes CDR1 DFQATT and CDR2 SNEGSKA (reference sequence). V lost 2 bases and J lost 6; bases outside the gene matches: 9. The CDR3 nucleotides are TGCAGTGCTAGAATGCGGCCTAGCGGGGGGGCGGATACGCAGTATTTT. Its protein product is CSARMRPSGGADTQYF.

The sample holds a few counts of this clonotype. J is TRBJ2-3 and V is TRBV27; D gene uncertain. Trimming stripped 5 bases from V and 0 bases from J, with 12 bases between. The CDR3 has 15 amino acids. CDR1 is MNHEY and CDR2 is SMNVEV in the germline V gene (reference sequence). The DNA for the CDR3 is TGTGCCAGCAGTAAAAAGACGGTTAGCACAGATACGCAGTATTTT. Protein product: CASSKKTVSTDTQYF.

Concerning this clonotype: A read error may account for a junction end that differs from germline. This chain links TRBV12-3 or TRBV12-4 with TRBJ2-7; D gene uncertain. This CDR3 has 11 amino acids. In nucleotides, the CDR3 is TGTGCCAGCGGTTTCACCAACGAGCAGTACTTC. Translating it yields CASGFTNEQYF.

This clonotype was seen more than once but under ten times. V gene TRBV7-9 combines with J gene TRBJ2-1; TRBD1 is a possible D gene (5 bases). The germline V and J ends were trimmed by 1 base and 5 bases, with 6 bases remaining between them. This CDR3 comprises 13 residues. From germline, CDR1 is SEHNR and CDR2 FQNEAQ (reference sequence). CDR3 in amino acids: CASSLEGHNEQFF. The DNA for the CDR3 is TGTGCCAGCAGCTTAGAGGGGCACAATGAGCAGTTCTTC. Complete variable domain (other parts from reference TRBV7-9 and TRBJ2-1): DTGVSQNPRHKITKRGQNVTFRCDPISEHNRLYWYRQTLGQGPEFLTYFQNEAQLEKSRLLSDRFSAERPKGSFSTLEIQRTEQGDSAMYLCASSLEGHNEQFFGPGTRLTVL.

This clonotype turned up a few times. V gene TRBV29-1 combines with J gene TRBJ2-7; 11 nucleotides line up with TRBD2. Losses at the gene ends were 7 bases for V and 2 bases for J; bases not matched to a gene: 10. From germline, CDR1 is SQVTM and CDR2 ANQGSEA. The CDR3 totals 15 residues. This CDR3 reads CSARGLAGGTYEQYF. The CDR3 DNA is TGCAGCGCCCGGGGCCTAGCGGGGGGAACCTACGAGCAGTACTTC.

This clonotype came up a few times. The CDR3 reads CAIGTDIDNEQFF. The CDR3, as DNA: TGTGCCATCGGGACAGACATTGACAATGAGCAGTTCTTC. The rearrangement links TRBV10-3 to TRBJ2-1; 7 nucleotides align to TRBD1. Germline CDR1 ENHRY, CDR2 SYGVKD. The V and J ends lost 8 bases and 5 bases, in that order; junction bases with no gene match: 6. The CDR3 is made up of 13 amino acids.

This clonotype has more than one count but fewer than ten. The chain joins TRBV6-5 to TRBJ1-1, with D possibly matching TRBD1 (6 bases). The CDR3 loop spans 15 amino acids. Germline values: CDR1 MNHEY, CDR2 SVGAGI. Trimming took off 2 bases at V and 5 bases at J, with 15 bases between the two ends. CDR3 loop: CASSYEETGRTEAFF. The DNA of the CDR3 is TGTGCCAGCAGTTACGAGGAAACAGGGAGGACTGAAGCTTTCTTT.

V is TRBV12-3 or TRBV12-4 and J is TRBJ2-1; D gene uncertain. Trimming removed 6 bases from V and 7 bases from J, with 10 bases in between. CDR3 size: 12 residues. The CDR3 sequence is CASSPRMNEQFF. DNA of the CDR3: TGTGCCAGCAGCCCCAGGATGAATGAGCAGTTCTTC.

There are many counts of this clonotype. The chain is built from TRBV20-1 and TRBJ1-1; D gene ambiguous. CDR1 and CDR2 (germline): DFQATT, SNEGSKA (reference sequence). With 5 bases removed from V and 2 bases from J, the gap between germline ends came to 12 bases. The CDR3 totals 13 residues. The CDR3 protein is CSAYLTDNTEAFF. CDR3 sequence (DNA): TGCAGTGCTTACCTAACAGATAACACTGAAGCTTTCTTT.

The rearrangement joins TRBV10-3 to TRBJ2-7; D might be TRBD2 (6 bases). Germline V gene sequence: CDR1 ENHRY, CDR2 SYGVKD. The ends were cut back, 11 bases at V and 1 base at J, with 18 bases in the middle. This CDR3 has 14 amino acids. The CDR3 DNA reads as TGTGCCTCCGCCCCGAGCGGACTATCCTACGAGCAGTACTTC. It is translated as CASAPSGLSYEQYF.

The chain combines TRBV20-1 with TRBJ1-2; 7 bases align to TRBD1. In germline, CDR1 is DFQATT, CDR2 SNEGSKA (reference sequence). The CDR3 is made up of 13 amino acids. The junction had 15 bases not matched to a gene; V was cut back by 8 bases and J by 9 bases. As DNA, the CDR3 is TGCAGTTCACTCGGGACAGCAAAGATGAGCTACACCTTC. Translating it yields CSSLGTAKMSYTF.

CDR3 in amino acids: CASSPFGIMNTEAFF. The CDR3 nucleotides are TGCGCCAGCAGTCCGTTTGGGATAATGAACACTGAAGCTTTCTTT. This rearrangement joins TRBV10-1 to TRBJ1-1; no firm D call. Germline V gene lookup returns CDR1 WNHNN and CDR2 SYGVQD (reference sequence). This CDR3 region has 15 residues. V lost 5 bases and J 0 bases, leaving 13 bases between the germline ends.

The chain is built from TRBV21-1 and TRBJ2-7. TRBV21-1 is listed as a pseudogene. The CDR3 spans 13 residues. The CDR3 region has the DNA TGTGCCAGCAGCAAAGAATTGACTGGGGAGCAGTACTTC. It translates to CASSKELTGEQYF.

The chain is built from TRBV6-1 and TRBJ2-3; 10 bases map to TRBD1. This CDR3 comprises 14 residues. CDR1 and CDR2 from the germline V gene are MNHNS and SASEGT. V lost 6 bases to trimming and J lost 5 bases; unmatched junction nucleotides: 5. The CDR3 reads CASRPGQGGDTQYF. The CDR3 DNA sequence: TGTGCCAGCAGACCCGGACAGGGGGGAGATACGCAGTATTTT.

The chain couples TRBV20-1 to TRBJ1-1; D ambiguous. CDR3 length: 17 residues. Germline V lookup: CDR1 DFQATT, CDR2 SNEGSKA (reference sequence). The V end was cut by 5 bases, the J end by 3 bases, with 25 bases between. The CDR3 region has the DNA TGCAGTGCTCCCATGCCTGAACTGCGGATGATATACACTGAAGCTTTCTTT. The encoded protein is CSAPMPELRMIYTEAFF.